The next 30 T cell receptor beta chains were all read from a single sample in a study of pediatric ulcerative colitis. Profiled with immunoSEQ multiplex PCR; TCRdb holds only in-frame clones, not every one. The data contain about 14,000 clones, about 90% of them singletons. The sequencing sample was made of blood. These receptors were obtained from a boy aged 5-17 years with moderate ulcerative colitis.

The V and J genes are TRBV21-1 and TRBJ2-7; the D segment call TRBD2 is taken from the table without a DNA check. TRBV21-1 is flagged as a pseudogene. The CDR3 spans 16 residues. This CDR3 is CASSKDSGGLRNEQYF. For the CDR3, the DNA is TGTGCCAGCAGCAAAGATAGCGGGGGCCTCCGGAACGAGCAGTACTTC.

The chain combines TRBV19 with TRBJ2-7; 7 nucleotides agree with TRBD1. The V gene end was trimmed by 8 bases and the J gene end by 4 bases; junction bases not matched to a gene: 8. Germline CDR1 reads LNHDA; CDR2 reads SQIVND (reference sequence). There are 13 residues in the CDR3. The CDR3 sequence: CASSTGAGYEQYF. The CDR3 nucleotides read TGTGCCAGTTCTACAGGGGCAGGTTACGAGCAGTACTTC.

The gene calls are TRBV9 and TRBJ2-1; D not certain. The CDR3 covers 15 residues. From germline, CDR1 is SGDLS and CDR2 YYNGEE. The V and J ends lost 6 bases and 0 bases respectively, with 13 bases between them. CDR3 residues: CASTRDTGSYNEQFF. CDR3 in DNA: TGTGCCAGCACCCGAGACACCGGCTCCTACAATGAGCAGTTCTTC.

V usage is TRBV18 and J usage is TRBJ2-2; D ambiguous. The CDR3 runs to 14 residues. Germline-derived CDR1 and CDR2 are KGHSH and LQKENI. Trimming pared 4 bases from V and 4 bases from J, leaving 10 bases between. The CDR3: CASSLDTSTGELFF. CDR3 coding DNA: TGTGCCAGCTCACTGGATACTTCCACCGGGGAGCTGTTTTTT.

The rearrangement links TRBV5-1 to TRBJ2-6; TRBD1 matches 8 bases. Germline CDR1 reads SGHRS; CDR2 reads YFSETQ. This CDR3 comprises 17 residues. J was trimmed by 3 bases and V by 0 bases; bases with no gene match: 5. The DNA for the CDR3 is TGCGCCAGCAGCTTGGTGCAGGGGGCTTATGGGGCCAACGTCCTGACTTTC. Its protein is CASSLVQGAYGANVLTF. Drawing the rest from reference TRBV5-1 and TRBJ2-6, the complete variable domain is KAGVTQTPRYLIKTRGQQVTLSCSPISGHRSVSWYQQTPGQGLQFLFEYFSETQRNKGNFPGRFSGRQFSNSRSEMNVSTLELGDSALYLCASSLVQGAYGANVLTFGAGSRLTVL.

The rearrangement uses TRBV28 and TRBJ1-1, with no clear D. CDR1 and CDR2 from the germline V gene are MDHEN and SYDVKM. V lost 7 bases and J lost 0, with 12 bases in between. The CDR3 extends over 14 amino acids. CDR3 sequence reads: CASIGAGLNTEAFF. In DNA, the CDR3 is TGTGCCAGCATAGGCGCGGGGTTGAACACTGAAGCTTTCTTT.

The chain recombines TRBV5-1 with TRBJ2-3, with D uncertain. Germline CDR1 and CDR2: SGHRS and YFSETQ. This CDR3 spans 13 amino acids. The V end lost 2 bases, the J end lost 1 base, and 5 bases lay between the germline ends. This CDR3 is CASSLQRTDTQYF. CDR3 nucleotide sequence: TGCGCCAGCAGCTTACAGCGCACAGATACGCAGTATTTT.

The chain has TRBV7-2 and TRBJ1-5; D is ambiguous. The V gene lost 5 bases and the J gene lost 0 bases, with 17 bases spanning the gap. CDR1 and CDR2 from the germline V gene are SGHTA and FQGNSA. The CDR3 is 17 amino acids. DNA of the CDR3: TGTGCCAGCAGCATACGTGGGCCCGGCCTTAGCAATCAGCCCCAGCATTTT. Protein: CASSIRGPGLSNQPQHF.

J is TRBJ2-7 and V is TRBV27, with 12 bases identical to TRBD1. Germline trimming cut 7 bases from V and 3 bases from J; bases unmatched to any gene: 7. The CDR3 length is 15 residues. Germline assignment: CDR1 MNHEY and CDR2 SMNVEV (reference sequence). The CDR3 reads CASIPGTGGFYEQYF. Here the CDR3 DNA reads TGTGCCAGCATTCCGGGGACAGGGGGCTTCTACGAGCAGTACTTC.

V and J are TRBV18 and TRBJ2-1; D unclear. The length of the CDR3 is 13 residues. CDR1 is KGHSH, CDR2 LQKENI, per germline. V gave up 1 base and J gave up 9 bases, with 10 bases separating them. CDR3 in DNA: TGTGCCAGCTCACCACAGGAGAAAATTGAGCAGTTCTTC. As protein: CASSPQEKIEQFF.

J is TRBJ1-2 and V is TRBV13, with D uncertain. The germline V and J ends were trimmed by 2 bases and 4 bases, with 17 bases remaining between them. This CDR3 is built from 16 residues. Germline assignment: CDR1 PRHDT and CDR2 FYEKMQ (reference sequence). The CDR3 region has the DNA TGTGCCAGCAGCTTATTTCTTAGCACGCAGCCCTATGGCTACACCTTC. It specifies CASSLFLSTQPYGYTF. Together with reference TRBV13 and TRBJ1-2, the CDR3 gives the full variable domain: AAGVIQSPRHLIKEKRETATLKCYPIPRHDTVYWYQQGPGQDPQFLISFYEKMQSDKGSIPDRFSAQQFSDYHSELNMSSLELGDSALYFCASSLFLSTQPYGYTFGSGTRLTVV.

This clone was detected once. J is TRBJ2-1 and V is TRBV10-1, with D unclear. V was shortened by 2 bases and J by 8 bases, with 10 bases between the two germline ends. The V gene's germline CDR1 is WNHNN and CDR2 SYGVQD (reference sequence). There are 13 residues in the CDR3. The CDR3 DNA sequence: TGCGCCAGCAGTGAGGTCCTACGCGATGAGCAGTTCTTC. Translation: CASSEVLRDEQFF.

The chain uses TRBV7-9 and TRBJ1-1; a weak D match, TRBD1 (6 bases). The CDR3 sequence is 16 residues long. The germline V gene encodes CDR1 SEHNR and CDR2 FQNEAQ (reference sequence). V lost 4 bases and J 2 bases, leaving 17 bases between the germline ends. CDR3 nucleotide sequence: TGTGCCAGCAGCTCGGGATTTTCGACAGGCAACACTGAAGCTTTCTTT. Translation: CASSSGFSTGNTEAFF.

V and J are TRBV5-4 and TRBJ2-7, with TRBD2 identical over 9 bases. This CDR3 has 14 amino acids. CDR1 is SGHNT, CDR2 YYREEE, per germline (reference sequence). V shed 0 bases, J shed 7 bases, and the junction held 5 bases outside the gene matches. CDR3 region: CASSLGGRAEEQYF. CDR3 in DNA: TGTGCCAGCAGCTTGGGCGGGAGGGCCGAAGAGCAGTACTTC.

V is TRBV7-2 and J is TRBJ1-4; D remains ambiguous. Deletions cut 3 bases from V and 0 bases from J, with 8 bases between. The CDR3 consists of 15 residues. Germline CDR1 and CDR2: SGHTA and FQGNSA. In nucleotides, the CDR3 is TGTGCCAGCAGCTTTAGATACTCAACTAATGAAAAACTGTTTTTT. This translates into CASSFRYSTNEKLFF.

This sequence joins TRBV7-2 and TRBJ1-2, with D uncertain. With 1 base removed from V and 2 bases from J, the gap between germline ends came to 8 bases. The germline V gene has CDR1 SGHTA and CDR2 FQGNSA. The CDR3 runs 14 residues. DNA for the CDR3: TGTGCCAGCAGCTTAGGCTCGGAGAACTATGGCTACACCTTC. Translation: CASSLGSENYGYTF.

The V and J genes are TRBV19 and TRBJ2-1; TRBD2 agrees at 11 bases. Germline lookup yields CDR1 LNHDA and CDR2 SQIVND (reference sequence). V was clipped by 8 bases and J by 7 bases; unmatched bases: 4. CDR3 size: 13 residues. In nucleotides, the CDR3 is TGTGCCAGTGGGGGGACTAGCGGTAATGAGCAGTTCTTC. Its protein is CASGGTSGNEQFF.

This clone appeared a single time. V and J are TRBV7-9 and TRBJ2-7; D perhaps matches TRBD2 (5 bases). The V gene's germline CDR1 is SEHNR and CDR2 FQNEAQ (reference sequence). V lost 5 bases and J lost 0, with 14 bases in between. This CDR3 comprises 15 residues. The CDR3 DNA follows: TGTGCCAGCAGCCCTATGGCGGGTGGCTCCTACGAGCAGTACTTC. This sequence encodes CASSPMAGGSYEQYF.

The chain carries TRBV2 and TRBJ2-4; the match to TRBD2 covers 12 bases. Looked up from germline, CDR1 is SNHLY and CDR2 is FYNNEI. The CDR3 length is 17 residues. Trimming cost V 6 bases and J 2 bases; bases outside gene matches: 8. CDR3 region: CASSELAGGSPKNIQYF. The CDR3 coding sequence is TGTGCCAGCAGCGAACTAGCGGGGGGTAGTCCCAAAAACATTCAGTACTTC. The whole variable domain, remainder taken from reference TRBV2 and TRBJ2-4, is EPEVTQTPSHQVTQMGQEVILRCVPISNHLYFYWYRQILGQKVEFLVSFYNNEISEKSEIFDDQFSVERPDGSNFTLKIRSTKLEDSAMYFCASSELAGGSPKNIQYFGAGTRLSVL.

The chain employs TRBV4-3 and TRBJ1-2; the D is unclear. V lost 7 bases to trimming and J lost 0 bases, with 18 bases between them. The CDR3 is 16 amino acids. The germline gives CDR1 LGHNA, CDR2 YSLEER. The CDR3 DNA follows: TGCGCCAGCAAGTTATCCCCCTACCAAGCTAACTATGGCTACACCTTC. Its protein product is CASKLSPYQANYGYTF.

CDR3 in amino acids: CASSLGLTTDPPAEAFF. DNA for the CDR3: TGCGCCAGCAGCTTGGGCTTAACCACCGACCCTCCGGCTGAAGCTTTCTTT. The V gene is TRBV5-1, the J gene TRBJ1-1, with D unclear. The V end was cut by 0 bases, the J end by 6 bases, with 21 bases between. The CDR3 is made up of 17 amino acids. Germline V gene data show CDR1 as SGHRS and CDR2 as YFSETQ.

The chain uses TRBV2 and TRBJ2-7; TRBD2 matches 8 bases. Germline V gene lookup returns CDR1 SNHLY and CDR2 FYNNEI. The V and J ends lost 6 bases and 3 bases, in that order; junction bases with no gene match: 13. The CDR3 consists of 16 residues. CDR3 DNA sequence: TGTGCCAGCAGGGCGAGTCGGGAGGGCGGTCTCTACGAGCAGTACTTC. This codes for CASRASREGGLYEQYF.

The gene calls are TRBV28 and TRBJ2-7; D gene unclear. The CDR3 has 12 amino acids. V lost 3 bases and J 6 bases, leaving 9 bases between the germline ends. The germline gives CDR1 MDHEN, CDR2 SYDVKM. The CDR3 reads CASSFVWGEQYF. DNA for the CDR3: TGTGCCAGCAGTTTCGTTTGGGGCGAGCAGTACTTC.

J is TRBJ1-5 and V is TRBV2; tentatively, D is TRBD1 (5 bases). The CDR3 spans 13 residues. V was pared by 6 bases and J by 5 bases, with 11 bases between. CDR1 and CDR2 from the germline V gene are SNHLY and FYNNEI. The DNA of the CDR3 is TGTGCCAGCAGGGACAATCCCGATCAGCCCCAGCATTTT. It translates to CASRDNPDQPQHF.

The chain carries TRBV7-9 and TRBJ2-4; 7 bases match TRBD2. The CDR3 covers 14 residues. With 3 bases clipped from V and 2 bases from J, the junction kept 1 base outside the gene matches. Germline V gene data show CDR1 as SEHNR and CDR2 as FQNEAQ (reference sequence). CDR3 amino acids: CASSFGGTKNIQYF. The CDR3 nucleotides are TGTGCCAGCAGCTTCGGGGGGACCAAAAACATTCAGTACTTC.

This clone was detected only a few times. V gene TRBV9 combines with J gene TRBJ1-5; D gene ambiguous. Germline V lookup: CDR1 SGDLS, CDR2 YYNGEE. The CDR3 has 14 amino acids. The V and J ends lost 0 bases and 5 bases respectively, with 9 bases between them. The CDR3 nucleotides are TGTGCCAGCAGCGTAGCTGACGCTGATCAGCCCCAGCATTTT. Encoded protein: CASSVADADQPQHF.

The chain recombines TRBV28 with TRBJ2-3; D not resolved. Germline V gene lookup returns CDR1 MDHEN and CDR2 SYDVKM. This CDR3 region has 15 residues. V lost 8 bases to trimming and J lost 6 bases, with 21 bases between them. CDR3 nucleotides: TGTGCCAGCCGCCCGTTGAGGCCTACTTCGGATACGCAGTATTTT. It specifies CASRPLRPTSDTQYF.

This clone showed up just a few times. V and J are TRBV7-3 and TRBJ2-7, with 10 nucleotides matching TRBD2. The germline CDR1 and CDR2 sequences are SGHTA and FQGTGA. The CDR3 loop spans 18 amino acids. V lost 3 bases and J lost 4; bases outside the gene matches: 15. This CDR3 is CASSFPRPSLAGFYEQYF. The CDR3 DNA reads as TGTGCCAGCAGCTTCCCTCGTCCTTCACTAGCGGGGTTTTACGAGCAGTACTTC.

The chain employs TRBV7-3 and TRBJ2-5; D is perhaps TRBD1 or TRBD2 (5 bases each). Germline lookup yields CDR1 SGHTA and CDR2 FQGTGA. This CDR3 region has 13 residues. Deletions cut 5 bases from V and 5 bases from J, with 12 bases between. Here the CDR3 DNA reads TGTGCCAGCAGCCGCCGTTGGGGGGAGACCCAGTACTTC. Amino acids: CASSRRWGETQYF.

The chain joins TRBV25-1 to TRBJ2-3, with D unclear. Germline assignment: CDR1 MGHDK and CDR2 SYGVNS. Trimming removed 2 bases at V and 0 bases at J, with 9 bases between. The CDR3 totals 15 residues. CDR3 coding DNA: TGTGCCAGCAGTGAAATTCTGGGTAGCACAGATACGCAGTATTTT. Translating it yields CASSEILGSTDTQYF.